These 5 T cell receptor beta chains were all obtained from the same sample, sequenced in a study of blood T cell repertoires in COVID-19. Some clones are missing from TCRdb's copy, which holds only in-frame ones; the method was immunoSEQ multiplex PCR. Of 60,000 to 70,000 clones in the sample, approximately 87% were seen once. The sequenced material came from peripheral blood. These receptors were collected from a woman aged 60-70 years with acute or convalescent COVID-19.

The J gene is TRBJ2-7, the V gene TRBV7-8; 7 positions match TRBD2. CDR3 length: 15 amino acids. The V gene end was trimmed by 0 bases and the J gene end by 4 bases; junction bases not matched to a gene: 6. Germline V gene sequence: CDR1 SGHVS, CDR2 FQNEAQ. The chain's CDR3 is CASSLAGGGRYEQYV. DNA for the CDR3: TGTGCCAGCAGCTTAGCTGGCGGGGGACGATACGAGCAGTACGTC.

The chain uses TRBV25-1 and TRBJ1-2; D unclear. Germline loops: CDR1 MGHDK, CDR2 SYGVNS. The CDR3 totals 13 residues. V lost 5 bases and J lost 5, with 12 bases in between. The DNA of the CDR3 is TGTGCCAGCAGTCGGATAACGGGTTATGGCTACACCTTC. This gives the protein CASSRITGYGYTF.

CDR3 DNA: TGTGCCAGCAGCTTTCCAGGGTCTAGGTACGGCTACACCTTC. Its translation is CASSFPGSRYGYTF. The genes are TRBV11-2 and TRBJ1-2, with D perhaps matching TRBD1 (5 bases). CDR1 SGHAT and CDR2 FQNNGV come from the germline V gene. The CDR3 contains 14 residues. With 3 bases removed from V and 8 bases from J, the gap between germline ends came to 16 bases.

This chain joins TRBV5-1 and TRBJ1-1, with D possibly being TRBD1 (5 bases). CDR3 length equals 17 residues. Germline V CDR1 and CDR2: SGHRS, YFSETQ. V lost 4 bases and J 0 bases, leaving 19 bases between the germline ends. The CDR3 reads CASSASGTGFMNTEAFF. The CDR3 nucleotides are TGCGCCAGCAGCGCATCCGGGACTGGGTTCATGAACACTGAAGCTTTCTTT.

CDR3 nucleotide sequence: TGTGCCAGCAGTTTCATCGGTAATGAGCAGTTCTTC. As protein: CASSFIGNEQFF. The chain uses TRBV12-3 or TRBV12-4 and TRBJ2-1; no clear D. The CDR3 is made up of 12 amino acids. V was clipped by 3 bases and J by 7 bases, with 7 bases between them.